Listed here is a single T cell receptor beta chain. This clonotype was found many times. What antigen it recognizes has not been identified. It has no much larger one-base neighbor in the sample; base qualities were not kept. The entry originates in a study of T-cell reconstitution after alpha-beta-depleted transplantation in children (dated by TCRdb to the mid-2010s). Regarding the study in general: The study quantitatively tracked T-cell immune reconstitution after TCRalphabeta/CD19-depleted allogeneic hematopoietic cell transplantation in children using TCR repertoire profiling.

General conclusions and limits of the study: The apparently early alphabetaT-cell count recovery about two months after transplant was reportedly dependent on only several hundred rapidly expanded clones derived from non-depleted graft cells. The high TCRbeta diversity at day 60 in some patients was ascribed to recipient T cells and intrathymic progenitors that had survived conditioning. The frequencies of hyperexpanded clones fell over the following months, and after one year, T-cell counts and TCRbeta diversity were mostly attributed to newly produced T cells.

The treatment or condition label here, explained by the study, means: allogeneic hematopoietic cell transplantation with graft depleted of TCRalphabeta T cells and CD19 B cells. TCRalphabeta/CD19-depleted allogeneic hematopoietic cell grafts were given to the transplant recipients, all of whom were children. The V end loses 2 bases and the J end loses 5 bases, and a stretch of 12 bases separates them. From its cysteine to its phenylalanine, the CDR3 spans 14 amino acids. Only the CDR3 region is kept as DNA, spanning 42 bases read in frame from base 1. To prepare the library, PCR was applied. This sample was sequenced with an Illumina HiSeq 2500. TCR libraries were prepared with molecular barcoding, using unique molecular identifiers to normalize TCRbeta repertoire quantification. TCRdb took the public reads, trimmed them with fastp at Q25, ran MiXCR for clone calling and kept in-frame beta chains. Records with the same CDR3 protein are collapsed into one entry carrying the most frequent genes and DNA. This sample lists more than 15,000 distinct CDR3 sequences; around 5.1% were detected once. 5.5% to 8.5% of the sample is held by the ten biggest clonotypes.

The sample was PBMCs, taken before TCRalphabeta/CD19-depleted stem cell transplant. The rearrangement joined TRBV12-3 or TRBV12-4 to TRBJ2-5; confidence is insufficient to name the D gene. The source is a boy younger than 18 with acute lymphoblastic leukemia, due to receive a stem cell transplant. The bases read TGTGCCAGCAGTTTAAGGCCGTATGGGGAGACCCAGTACTTC. Translated, this gives CASSLRPYGETQYF.